This TCR beta chain was captured in a study of blood T cell repertoires in COVID-19. On the study more broadly: From the United States, Italy and Spain came samples of acute and convalescent COVID-19. T cells, B-cell-depleted T cells, or PBMCs provided the cDNA or gDNA that served as material.

The CDR3 is made up of 16 amino acids. Germline V lookup: CDR1 LNHDA, CDR2 SQIVND (reference sequence). V was clipped by 4 bases and J by 0 bases, with 13 bases between them. As handled by the study authors: Amplified reference gene primers provided the basis for estimating nucleated cell counts. The repertoire was sequenced with immunoSEQ multiplex PCR; TCRdb's copy has only in-frame clones and lacks some. From that table come the V and J calls and clone size; the DNA was used to work out D and trimming. The table shows around 77,000 clones, with approximately 90% occurring only once. In this sample, this clone turned up once.

The J gene is TRBJ2-1, the V gene TRBV19; D may be TRBD2 (7 bases). The specimen sequenced was peripheral blood. This TCR derives from a woman in her sixties or seventies with active COVID-19. The CDR3 loop is CASSRGGGASYNEQFF. The CDR3 nucleotides are TGTGCCAGTAGTAGGGGGGGCGGAGCCTCCTACAATGAGCAGTTCTTC.